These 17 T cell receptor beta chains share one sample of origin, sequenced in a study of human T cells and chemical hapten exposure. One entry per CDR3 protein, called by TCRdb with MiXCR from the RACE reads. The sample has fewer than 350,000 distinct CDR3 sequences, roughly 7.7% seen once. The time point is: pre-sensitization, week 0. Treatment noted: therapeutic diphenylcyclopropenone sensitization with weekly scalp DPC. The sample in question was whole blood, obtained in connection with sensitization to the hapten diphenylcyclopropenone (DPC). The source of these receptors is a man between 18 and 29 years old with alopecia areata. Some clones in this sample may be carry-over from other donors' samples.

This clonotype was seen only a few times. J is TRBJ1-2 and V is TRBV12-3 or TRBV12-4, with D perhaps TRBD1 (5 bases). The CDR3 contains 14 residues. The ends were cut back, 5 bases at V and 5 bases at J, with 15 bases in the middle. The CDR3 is CASSPRDGAYGYTF. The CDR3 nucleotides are TGTGCCAGCAGTCCCCGGGACGGGGCTTATGGCTACACCTTC.

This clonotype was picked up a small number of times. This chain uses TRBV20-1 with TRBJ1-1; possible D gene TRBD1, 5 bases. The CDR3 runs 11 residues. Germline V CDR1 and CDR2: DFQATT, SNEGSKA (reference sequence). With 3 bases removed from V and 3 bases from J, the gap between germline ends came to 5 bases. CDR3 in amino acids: CSARGDTEAFF. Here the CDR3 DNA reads TGCAGTGCTAGGGGGGACACTGAAGCTTTCTTT.

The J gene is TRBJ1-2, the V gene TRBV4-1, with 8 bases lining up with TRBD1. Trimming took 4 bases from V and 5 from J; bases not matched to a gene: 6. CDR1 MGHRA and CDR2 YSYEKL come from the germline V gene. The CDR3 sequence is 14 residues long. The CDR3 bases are TGCGCCAGCAGCCGGGAGACAGGGGCTTATGGCTACACCTTC. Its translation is CASSRETGAYGYTF.

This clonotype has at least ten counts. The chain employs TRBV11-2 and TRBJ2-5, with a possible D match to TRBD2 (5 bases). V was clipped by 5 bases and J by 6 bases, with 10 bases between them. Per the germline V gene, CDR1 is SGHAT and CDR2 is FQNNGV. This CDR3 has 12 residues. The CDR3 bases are TGTGCCAGCAGCCCGGACGGGAAGACCCAGTACTTC. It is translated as CASSPDGKTQYF.

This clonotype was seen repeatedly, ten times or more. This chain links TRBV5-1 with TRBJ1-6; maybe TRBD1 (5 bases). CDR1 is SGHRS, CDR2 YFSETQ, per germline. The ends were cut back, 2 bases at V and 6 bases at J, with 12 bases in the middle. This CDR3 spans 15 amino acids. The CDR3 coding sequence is TGCGCCAGCAGCTTCAGGGCGGTGACTAATTCACCCCTCCACTTT. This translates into CASSFRAVTNSPLHF.

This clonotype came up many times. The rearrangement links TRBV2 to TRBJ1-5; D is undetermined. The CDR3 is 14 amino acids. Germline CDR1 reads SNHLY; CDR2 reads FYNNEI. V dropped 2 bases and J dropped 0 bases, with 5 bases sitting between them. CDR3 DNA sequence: TGTGCCAGCAGTGAACAGAATAGCAATCAGCCCCAGCATTTT. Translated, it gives CASSEQNSNQPQHF.

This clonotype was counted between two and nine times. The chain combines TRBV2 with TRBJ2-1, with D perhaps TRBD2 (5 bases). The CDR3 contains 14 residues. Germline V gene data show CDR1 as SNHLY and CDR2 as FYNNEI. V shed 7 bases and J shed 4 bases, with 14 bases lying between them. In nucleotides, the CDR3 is TGTGCCAGCACCGAGAGGACGGGATACAATGAGCAGTTCTTC. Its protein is CASTERTGYNEQFF.

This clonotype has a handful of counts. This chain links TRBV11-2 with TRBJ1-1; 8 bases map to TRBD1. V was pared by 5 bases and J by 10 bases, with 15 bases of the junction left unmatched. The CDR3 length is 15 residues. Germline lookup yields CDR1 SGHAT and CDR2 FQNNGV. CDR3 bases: TGTGCCAGCAGCACAATCTTGCTCAGGGGGCGGGTAGCTTTCTTT. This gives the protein CASSTILLRGRVAFF.

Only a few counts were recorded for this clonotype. CDR3 nucleotides: TGCAGTGCTTACGCCGACAGGGGCGACACCGGGGAGCTGTTTTTT. Encoded protein: CSAYADRGDTGELFF. This sequence joins TRBV20-1 and TRBJ2-2; TRBD1 matches 8 bases. CDR3 length equals 15 residues. Germline-derived CDR1 and CDR2 are DFQATT and SNEGSKA (reference sequence). The junction had 8 bases not matched to a gene; V was cut back by 5 bases and J by 3 bases.

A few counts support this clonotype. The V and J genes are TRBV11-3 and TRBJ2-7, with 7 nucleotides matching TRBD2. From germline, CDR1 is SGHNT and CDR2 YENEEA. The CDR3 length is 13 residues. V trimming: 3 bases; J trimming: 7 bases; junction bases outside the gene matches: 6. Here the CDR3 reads CASSFRAAGEQYF. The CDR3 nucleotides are TGTGCCAGCAGCTTTCGGGCAGCGGGAGAGCAGTACTTC.

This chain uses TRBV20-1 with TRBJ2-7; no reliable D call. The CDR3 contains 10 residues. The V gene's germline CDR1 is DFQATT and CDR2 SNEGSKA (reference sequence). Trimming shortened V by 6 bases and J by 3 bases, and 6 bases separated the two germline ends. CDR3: CSALDYEQYF. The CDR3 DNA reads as TGCAGTGCCCTAGACTACGAGCAGTACTTC.

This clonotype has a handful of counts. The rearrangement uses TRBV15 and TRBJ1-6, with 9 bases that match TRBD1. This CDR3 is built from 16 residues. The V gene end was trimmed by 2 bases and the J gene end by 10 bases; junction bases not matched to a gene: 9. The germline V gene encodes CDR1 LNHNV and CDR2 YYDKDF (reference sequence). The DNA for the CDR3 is TGTGCCACCAGCAGACCATCCGGGACAGGGAACTCACCCCTCCACTTT. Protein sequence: CATSRPSGTGNSPLHF.

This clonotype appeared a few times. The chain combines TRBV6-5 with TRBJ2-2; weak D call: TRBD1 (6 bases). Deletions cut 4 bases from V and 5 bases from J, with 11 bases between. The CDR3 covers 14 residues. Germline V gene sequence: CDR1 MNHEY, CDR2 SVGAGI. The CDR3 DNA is TGTGCCAGCAGTTTCACTACAGGGACCGGGGAGCTGTTTTTT. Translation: CASSFTTGTGELFF.

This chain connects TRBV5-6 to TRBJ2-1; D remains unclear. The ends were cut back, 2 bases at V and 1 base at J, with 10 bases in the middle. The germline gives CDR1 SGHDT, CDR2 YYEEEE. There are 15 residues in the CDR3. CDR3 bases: TGTGCCAGCAGCTTTAAGGGCTTGTCCTACAATGAGCAGTTCTTC. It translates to CASSFKGLSYNEQFF.

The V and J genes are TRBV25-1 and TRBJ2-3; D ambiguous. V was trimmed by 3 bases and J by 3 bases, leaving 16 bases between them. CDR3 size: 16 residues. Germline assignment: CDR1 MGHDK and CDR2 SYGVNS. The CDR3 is CASSDKPPTVTDTQYF. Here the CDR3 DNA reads TGTGCCAGCAGTGACAAACCTCCGACGGTTACAGATACGCAGTATTTT.

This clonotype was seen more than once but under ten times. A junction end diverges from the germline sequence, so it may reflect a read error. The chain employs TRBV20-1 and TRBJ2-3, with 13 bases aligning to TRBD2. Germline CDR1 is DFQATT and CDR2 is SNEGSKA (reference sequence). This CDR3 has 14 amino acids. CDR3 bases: TGCAGCGCTAGAGCGGGACTAGCGGGGCCCCGGCAGTATTTT. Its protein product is CSARAGLAGPRQYF.

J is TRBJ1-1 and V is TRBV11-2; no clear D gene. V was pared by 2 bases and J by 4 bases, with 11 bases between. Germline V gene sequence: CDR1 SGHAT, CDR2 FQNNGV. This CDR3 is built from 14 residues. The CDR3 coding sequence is TGTGCCAGCAGCTTAAGCAGGAGGGTCACTGAAGCTTTCTTT. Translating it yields CASSLSRRVTEAFF.